The source of this T cell receptor beta chain is a study of CD8 T cells in ankylosing spondylitis. Study conclusions and caveats: Reports say disease-linked clones showed up significantly more in matched ankylosing spondylitis synovial fluid. The study identified a TCR beta motif of roughly eight highly homologous variants that appeared characteristic of ankylosing spondylitis blood.

A remark on this clonotype: Its antigen remains unidentified.

There are 15 residues in the CDR3. Trimming cost V 6 bases and J 6 bases; bases outside gene matches: 10. In germline, CDR1 is DFQATT, CDR2 SNEGSKA (reference sequence). Quantitative molecular-barcoded 5'-RACE generated the TCR beta libraries. TCRdb fed the 5' RACE reads into MiXCR, producing one record per CDR3 protein. The data hold roughly 220,000 distinct CDR3 sequences, with around 18% observed a single time. The clonotype was recovered from a male donor with ankylosing spondylitis. The chain uses TRBV20-1 and TRBJ2-1; the match to TRBD2 covers 11 bases. The specimen sequenced was blood, either unsorted or a sorted T cell fraction (not recorded which). The CDR3 DNA reads as TGCAGTGCCCCCCCGCTAGCGGGGGGAGTCAATGAGCAGTTCTTC. Amino acid sequence: CSAPPLAGGVNEQFF.